This T cell receptor beta chain was documented in a study of T cell responses to AZD1222 COVID-19 vaccine. General observations from the study: Elevations in Spike-specific TCR breadth and depth followed administration of two AZD1222 doses.

V was clipped by 10 bases and J by 0 bases, with 15 bases between them. Germline-derived CDR1 and CDR2 are MNHEY and SVGAGI. The CDR3 is made up of 14 amino acids. As concerns this clone: The antigen remains undetermined.

Assay: immunoSEQ multiplex PCR; the TCRdb copy retains only in-frame clones and omits some. This table holds roughly 91,000 clones, more than 90% found once. This receptor was identified in an adult in good health. This chain connects TRBV6-5 to TRBJ1-1; D unclear. Sequenced here: peripheral blood, sampled on day 0 of AZD1222 vaccination. CDR3 nucleotide sequence: TGTGCCATCTCGGGATCAAACATGAACACTGAAGCTTTCTTT. It translates to CAISGSNMNTEAFF.